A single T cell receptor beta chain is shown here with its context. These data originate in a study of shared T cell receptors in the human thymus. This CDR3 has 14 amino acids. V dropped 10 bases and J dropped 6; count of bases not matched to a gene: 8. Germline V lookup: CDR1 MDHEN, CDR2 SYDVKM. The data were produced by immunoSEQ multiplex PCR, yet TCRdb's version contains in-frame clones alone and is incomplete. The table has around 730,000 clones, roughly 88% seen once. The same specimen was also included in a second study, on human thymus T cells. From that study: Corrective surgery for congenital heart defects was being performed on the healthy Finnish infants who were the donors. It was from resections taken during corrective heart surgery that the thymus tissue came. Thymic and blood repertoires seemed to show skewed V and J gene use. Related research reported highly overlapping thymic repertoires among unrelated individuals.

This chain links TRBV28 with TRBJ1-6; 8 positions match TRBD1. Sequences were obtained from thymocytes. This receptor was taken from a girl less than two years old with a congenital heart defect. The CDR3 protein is CATHADRVNSPLHF. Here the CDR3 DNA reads TGTGCCACCCACGCGGACAGGGTTAATTCACCCCTCCACTTT.